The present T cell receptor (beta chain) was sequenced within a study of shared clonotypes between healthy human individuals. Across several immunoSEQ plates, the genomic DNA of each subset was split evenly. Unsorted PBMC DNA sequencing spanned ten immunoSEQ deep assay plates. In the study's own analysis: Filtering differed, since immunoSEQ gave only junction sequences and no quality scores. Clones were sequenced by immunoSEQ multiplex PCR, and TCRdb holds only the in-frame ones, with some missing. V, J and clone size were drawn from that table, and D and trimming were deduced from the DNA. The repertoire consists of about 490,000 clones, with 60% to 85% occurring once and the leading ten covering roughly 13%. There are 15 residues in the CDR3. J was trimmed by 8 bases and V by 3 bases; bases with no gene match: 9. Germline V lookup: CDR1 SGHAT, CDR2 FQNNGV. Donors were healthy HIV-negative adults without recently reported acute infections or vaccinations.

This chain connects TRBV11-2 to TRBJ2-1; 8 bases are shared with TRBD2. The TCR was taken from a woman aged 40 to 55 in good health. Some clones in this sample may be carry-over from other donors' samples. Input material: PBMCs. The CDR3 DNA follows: TGTGCCAGCAGCTTTTTAGCGGGAAGAGGAGATGAGCAGTTCTTC. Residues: CASSFLAGRGDEQFF.